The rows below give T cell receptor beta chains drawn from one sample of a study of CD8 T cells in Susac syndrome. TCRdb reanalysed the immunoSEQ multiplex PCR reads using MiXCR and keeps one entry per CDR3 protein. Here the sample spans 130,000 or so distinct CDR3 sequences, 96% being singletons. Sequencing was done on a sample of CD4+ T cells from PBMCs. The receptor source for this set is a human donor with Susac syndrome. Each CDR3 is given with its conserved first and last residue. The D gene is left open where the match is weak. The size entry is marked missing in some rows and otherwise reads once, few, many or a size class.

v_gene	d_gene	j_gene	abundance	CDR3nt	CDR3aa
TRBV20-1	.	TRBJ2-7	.	TGCAGTGCTAGAGATCGTCGGAGGGAGCAGTACTTC	CSARDRRREQYF
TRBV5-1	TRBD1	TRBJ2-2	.	TGCGCCAGCAGCTCGGGACAGATGAACACCGGGGAGCTGTTTTTT	CASSSGQMNTGELFF
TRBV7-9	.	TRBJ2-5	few	TGTGCCAGCAGCCGGGAAGAGACCCAGTACTTC	CASSREETQYF
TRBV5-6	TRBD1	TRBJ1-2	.	TGTGCCAGCAGCTTAAGACAGGGGGCGCGGTATGGCTACACCTTC	CASSLRQGARYGYTF
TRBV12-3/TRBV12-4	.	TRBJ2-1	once	TGTGCCAGCAGTTTAAGACTAGCCTACAATGAGCAGTTCTTC	CASSLRLAYNEQFF
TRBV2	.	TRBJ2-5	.	TGTGCCAGCTCAGCGAGGGGGGCAGAGACCCAGTACTTC	CASSARGAETQYF
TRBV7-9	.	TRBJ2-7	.	TGTGCCAGCAGCTTATCAGGGGACTCCTACGAGCAGTACTTC	CASSLSGDSYEQYF
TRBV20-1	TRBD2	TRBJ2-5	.	TGCAGTGCTAGCGGCCCGGGGGGGGAGACCCAGTACTTC	CSASGPGGETQYF
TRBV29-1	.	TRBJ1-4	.	TGCAGCGTTGAAACAGGAAGAAATGAAAAACTGTTTTTT	CSVETGRNEKLFF
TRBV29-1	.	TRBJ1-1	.	TGCAGCGCCTCTGGGACGCGGAACACTGAAGCTTTCTTT	CSASGTRNTEAFF
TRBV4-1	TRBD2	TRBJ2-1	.	TGCGCCAGCAGCCAAGCTCGAGGGAGGGCCCGGAATGAGCAGTTCTTC	CASSQARGRARNEQFF
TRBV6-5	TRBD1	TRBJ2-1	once	TGTGCCAGCAGTTGGGACAGGGCCAGGCCCAATGAGCAGTTCTTC	CASSWDRARPNEQFF
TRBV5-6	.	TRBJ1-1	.	TGTGCCAGCAGCTTGGGTAGCAGTCTGAACACTGAAGCTTTCTTT	CASSLGSSLNTEAFF
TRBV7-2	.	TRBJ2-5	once	TGTGCCAGCAGCTTATTCCGGGGGCAAGAGACCCAGTACTTC	CASSLFRGQETQYF
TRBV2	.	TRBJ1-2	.	TGTGCCAGCAGTGTGGGCCTCCGTCTTAACTATGGCTACACCTTC	CASSVGLRLNYGYTF
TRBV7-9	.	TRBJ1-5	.	TGTGCCAGCAGCTTCGGGGAGAATCGCAATCAGCCCCAGCATTTT	CASSFGENRNQPQHF
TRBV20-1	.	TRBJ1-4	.	TGCAGTGCTAGCATACGCGAAAAACTGTTTTTT	CSASIREKLFF
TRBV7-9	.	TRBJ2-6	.	TGTGCCAGCAGCTTTACAGGCTCTGGGGCCAACGTCCTGACTTTC	CASSFTGSGANVLTF
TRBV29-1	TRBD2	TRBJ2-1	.	TGCAGCGTTGGACTAGCCGAAATTTACAATGAGCAGTTCTTC	CSVGLAEIYNEQFF
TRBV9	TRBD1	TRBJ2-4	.	TGTGCCAGCAGCGGGACCACAGGGGACAACATTCAGTACTTC	CASSGTTGDNIQYF
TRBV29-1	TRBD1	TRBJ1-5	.	TGCAGCGTAATAGGGACAGATAGCAATCAGCCCCAGCATTTT	CSVIGTDSNQPQHF
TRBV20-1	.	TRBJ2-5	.	TGCAGTGCTCTTCGAGGTACCGGGGGTCTCGGGGAGACCCAGTACTTC	CSALRGTGGLGETQYF
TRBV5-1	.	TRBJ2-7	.	TGCGCCAGCAGCTTGGGAGCGCAGGCCTACGAGCAGTACTTC	CASSLGAQAYEQYF